The 32 T cell receptor beta chains given below trace back to one sample, sequenced in a study of blood T cell repertoires in COVID-19. The protocol was immunoSEQ multiplex PCR, while the TCRdb copy is restricted to in-frame clones and leaves out a portion. This sample has more than 100,000 clones, with over 75% found just once. Input material: peripheral blood. All receptors come from an elderly man with acute or convalescent COVID-19.

The chain uses TRBV5-4 and TRBJ2-2; TRBD1 matches at 7 bases. In germline, CDR1 is SGHNT, CDR2 YYREEE (reference sequence). V trimming: 5 bases; J trimming: 1 base; junction bases outside the gene matches: 2. The CDR3 runs to 14 residues. CDR3 residues: CASSGDRNTGELFF. The CDR3 coding sequence is TGTGCCAGCAGTGGGGACAGGAACACCGGGGAGCTGTTTTTT.

The CDR3 nucleotides read TGTGCCAGCAGTCCACCCCCTGAGGACAGGGGACATTACAATGAGCAGTTCTTC. Encoded protein: CASSPPPEDRGHYNEQFF. The chain couples TRBV7-2 to TRBJ2-1; 9 bases are shared with TRBD1. The CDR3 runs 18 residues. Per the germline V gene, CDR1 is SGHTA and CDR2 is FQGNSA. Trimming removed 6 bases from V and 4 bases from J; junction bases left unmatched: 16.

The CDR3 DNA follows: TGTGCCAGTAGTAAAGGGACTGGAGGTTCGGCAGATACGCAGTATTTT. This sequence encodes CASSKGTGGSADTQYF. The V call is TRBV19, the J call TRBJ2-3; maybe TRBD2 (6 bases). This CDR3 is built from 16 residues. V was pared by 4 bases and J by 4 bases, with 18 bases between. From germline, CDR1 is LNHDA and CDR2 SQIVND (reference sequence).

This clone occurred once. This chain connects TRBV3-1 (or the pseudogene TRBV3-2) to TRBJ1-3; unclear D gene. The CDR3 covers 15 residues. Germline CDR1 reads LGHDT; CDR2 reads YNNKEL (reference sequence). V lost 5 bases and J 0 bases, leaving 11 bases between the germline ends. The CDR3 DNA sequence: TGTGCCAGCAGCGCAATGACTAGCTCTGGAAACACCATATATTTT. Amino acids: CASSAMTSSGNTIYF.

This chain links TRBV6-2 or TRBV6-3 with TRBJ2-1; 12 bases fit TRBD2. The V gene end was trimmed by 4 bases and the J gene end by 2 bases; junction bases not matched to a gene: 9. CDR1 MNHEY and CDR2 SVGEGT come from the germline V gene. CDR3 length equals 18 residues. CDR3 DNA: TGTGCCAGCAGTTCCCGGCTAGCGGGAGGGTCGGCCTACAATGAGCAGTTCTTC. Encoded protein: CASSSRLAGGSAYNEQFF.

This clone showed up just a few times. The V gene is TRBV14, the J gene TRBJ1-2, with D tentatively TRBD1 (6 bases). The germline V gene has CDR1 SGHDN and CDR2 FVKESK. Trimming took 1 base from V and 4 from J, leaving 13 bases between them. This CDR3 comprises 15 residues. The chain's CDR3 is CASSQGGRGVYGYTF. CDR3 DNA: TGTGCCAGCAGCCAAGGAGGCAGGGGAGTCTATGGCTACACCTTC.

The genes are TRBV14 and TRBJ1-2; D is unresolved. V lost 1 base to trimming and J lost 1 base, with 4 bases between them. The CDR3 sequence is 13 residues long. The germline gives CDR1 SGHDN, CDR2 FVKESK. Here the CDR3 reads CASSQALNYGYTF. In DNA form, the CDR3 reads TGTGCCAGCAGCCAAGCCCTTAACTATGGCTACACCTTC.

This chain's CDR3 is CASSQEWQGRGKNIQYF. The CDR3 region has the DNA TGTGCCAGCAGCCAAGAATGGCAGGGTCGGGGGAAAAACATTCAGTACTTC. The chain employs TRBV3-1 (or the pseudogene TRBV3-2) and TRBJ2-4; a weak D match, TRBD2 (6 bases). CDR3 length: 17 residues. V lost 0 bases and J lost 4, with 16 bases in between. Germline V gives CDR1 LGHDT, CDR2 YNNKEL (reference sequence).

This clone was counted a few times. The V gene is TRBV7-2, the J gene TRBJ1-6; the D is unclear. V was cut by 4 bases and J by 7 bases, with 14 bases left in between. This CDR3 region has 15 residues. CDR1 is SGHTA, CDR2 FQGNSA, per germline. Here the CDR3 reads CASSSSRSPNSPLHF. The CDR3, as DNA: TGTGCCAGCAGCTCCTCCCGGAGCCCCAATTCACCCCTCCACTTT.

V gene TRBV4-1 combines with J gene TRBJ2-7; tentatively, D is TRBD2 (6 bases). V shed 1 base and J shed 3 bases, with 13 bases lying between them. Germline values: CDR1 MGHRA, CDR2 YSYEKL. The CDR3 spans 15 residues. DNA of the CDR3: TGCGCCAGCAGCCAAGCCGCCGGGGGACTCTACGAGCAGTACTTC. This gives the protein CASSQAAGGLYEQYF.

The rearrangement joins TRBV3-1 (or the pseudogene TRBV3-2) to TRBJ1-3, with D perhaps matching TRBD1 (5 bases). There are 16 residues in the CDR3. Germline V gene data show CDR1 as LGHDT and CDR2 as YNNKEL (reference sequence). V lost 1 base and J lost 3, with 13 bases in between. The CDR3 loop reads CASSQGAGLGGNTIYF. For the CDR3, the DNA is TGTGCCAGCAGCCAAGGGGCAGGGCTAGGTGGAAACACCATATATTTT.

This clone was found once. The gene calls are TRBV5-4 and TRBJ2-7, with 7 bases lining up with TRBD1. Germline CDR1 reads SGHNT; CDR2 reads YYREEE (reference sequence). The length of the CDR3 is 16 residues. With V trimmed by 0 bases and J by 0 bases, 6 bases remained unmatched. CDR3 DNA: TGTGCCAGCAGCTTGGGGCAGGGGGTACCCTCCTACGAGCAGTACTTC. This sequence encodes CASSLGQGVPSYEQYF.

The rearrangement uses TRBV4-1 and TRBJ1-3, with D possibly being TRBD1 (6 bases). This CDR3 spans 14 amino acids. Germline V lookup: CDR1 MGHRA, CDR2 YSYEKL. V lost 0 bases to trimming and J lost 10 bases, with 13 bases between them. The CDR3 region is CASSQDQNRETIYF. The DNA for the CDR3 is TGCGCCAGCAGCCAAGACCAGAACAGGGAAACCATATATTTT.

V usage is TRBV18 and J usage is TRBJ2-2; 14 nucleotides agree with TRBD2. The germline CDR1 and CDR2 sequences are KGHSH and LQKENI. Unmatched junction bases numbered 2, after V lost 0 bases and J lost 2 bases. The CDR3 runs to 18 residues. The CDR3 DNA reads TGTGCCAGCTCACCACCGGGACTAGCGGGAGTAAACACCGGGGAGCTGTTTTTT. This translates into CASSPPGLAGVNTGELFF.

This chain links TRBV27 with TRBJ2-3; TRBD2 matches at 9 bases. The CDR3 covers 17 residues. The germline CDR1 and CDR2 sequences are MNHEY and SMNVEV (reference sequence). V dropped 5 bases and J dropped 4; count of bases not matched to a gene: 13. The CDR3 sequence is CASSLGLLLAGSDTQYF. The CDR3 DNA reads TGTGCCAGCAGTCTCGGCCTCCTACTAGCGGGCTCAGATACGCAGTATTTT.

This rearrangement joins TRBV3-1 (or the pseudogene TRBV3-2) to TRBJ1-5; no reliable D call. The CDR3 is 13 residues long. CDR1 and CDR2 from the germline V gene are LGHDT and YNNKEL (reference sequence). Trimming cost V 0 bases and J 6 bases, with 6 bases left between them. CDR3 DNA: TGTGCCAGCAGCCAAGATCAGGTTCAGCCCCAGCATTTT. Translating gives CASSQDQVQPQHF.

The CDR3 sequence: CASSSNLNSRGSGNTIYF. CDR3 DNA: TGTGCCAGCTCATCCAACCTTAACAGCAGGGGCTCTGGAAACACCATATATTTT. The chain joins TRBV18 to TRBJ1-3; a weak D match, TRBD1 (6 bases). V was shortened by 5 bases and J by 0 bases, with 20 bases between the two germline ends. This CDR3 spans 18 amino acids. Per the germline V gene, CDR1 is KGHSH and CDR2 is LQKENI.

The V and J genes are TRBV6-5 and TRBJ2-7; 8 bases are shared with TRBD1. CDR3 length: 14 residues. The germline CDR1 and CDR2 sequences are MNHEY and SVGAGI. Unmatched junction bases numbered 5, after V lost 6 bases and J lost 1 base. The CDR3 DNA is TGTGCCAGCAGACCGACAGGGGCTTCCTACGAGCAGTACTTC. Translated: CASRPTGASYEQYF.

The genes are TRBV5-4 and TRBJ2-7; no definite D call. Germline CDR1 reads SGHNT; CDR2 reads YYREEE (reference sequence). CDR3 length equals 15 residues. V was cut by 0 bases and J by 0 bases, with 10 bases left in between. Written as DNA, the CDR3 is TGTGCCAGCAGCTTGGCCGCCGATAGCTCCTACGAGCAGTACTTC. Translation: CASSLAADSSYEQYF.

V and J are TRBV18 and TRBJ2-3, with TRBD2 identical over 8 bases. V dropped 2 bases and J dropped 5; count of bases not matched to a gene: 3. The CDR3 is 14 residues long. Germline V gene data show CDR1 as KGHSH and CDR2 as LQKENI. The CDR3 loop reads CASSPTSGGDTQYF. The CDR3 coding sequence is TGTGCCAGCTCACCAACGAGCGGGGGAGATACGCAGTATTTT.

The rearrangement uses TRBV6-5 and TRBJ1-1; TRBD1 matches at 9 bases. Germline values: CDR1 MNHEY, CDR2 SVGAGI. Unmatched junction bases numbered 11, after V lost 7 bases and J lost 5 bases. This CDR3 has 15 amino acids. Written as DNA, the CDR3 is TGTGCCAGCACTGGGGGGGACAGGGTTACGACTGAAGCTTTCTTT. Encoded protein: CASTGGDRVTTEAFF.

The J gene is TRBJ2-7, the V gene TRBV10-1, with a tentative D call TRBD2 (5 bases). The CDR3 spans 15 residues. V lost 2 bases to trimming and J lost 2 bases, with 13 bases between them. Germline V gene sequence: CDR1 WNHNN, CDR2 SYGVQD (reference sequence). CDR3 nucleotides: TGCGCCAGCAGTGAGAGCAAGACCGGGGCCTACGAGCAGTACTTC. Encoded protein: CASSESKTGAYEQYF.

The chain joins TRBV3-1 (or the pseudogene TRBV3-2) to TRBJ2-5; 9 nucleotides match TRBD2. This CDR3 is 16 amino acids long. V was pared by 1 base and J by 4 bases, with 7 bases of the junction left unmatched. Per germline, CDR1 LGHDT and CDR2 YNNKEL (reference sequence). CDR3 in DNA: TGTGCCAGCAGCCAAGCTAGCGGGATAAGAGGAGAGACCCAGTACTTC. It specifies CASSQASGIRGETQYF.

The chain links TRBV3-1 (or the pseudogene TRBV3-2) to TRBJ1-1; 7 nucleotides agree with TRBD1. Germline V CDR1 and CDR2: LGHDT, YNNKEL (reference sequence). V trimming: 8 bases; J trimming: 4 bases; junction bases outside the gene matches: 4. The CDR3 contains 12 residues. DNA for the CDR3: TGTGCCAGCCAAGGGGGCGGCACTGAAGCTTTCTTT. Protein product: CASQGGGTEAFF.

DNA of the CDR3: TGCGCCAGCAGTCAACTCACAGATACGCAGTATTTT. Translating gives CASSQLTDTQYF. The chain links TRBV23-1 to TRBJ2-3; no firm D call. TRBV23-1 is treated as an ORF (open reading frame) with a function not yet certain. V lost 2 bases and J lost 2, with 2 bases in between. CDR3 length equals 12 residues.

This clone was recorded a few times. The CDR3 DNA follows: TGTGCCAGCAGCTTAGGGCGCGGGAGGGCCTGGGGAGGAGAGCAGTACTTC. It encodes CASSLGRGRAWGGEQYF. The chain links TRBV7-2 to TRBJ2-7; 9 nucleotides line up with TRBD2. V was pared by 1 base and J by 7 bases, with 14 bases of the junction left unmatched. Germline CDR1 is SGHTA and CDR2 is FQGNSA. The CDR3 sequence is 17 residues long.

This chain connects TRBV5-6 to TRBJ2-3; a weak D match, TRBD1 (6 bases). The CDR3 is made up of 16 amino acids. CDR1 SGHDT and CDR2 YYEEEE come from the germline V gene. Trimming took 4 bases from V and 5 from J, leaving 20 bases between them. CDR3 loop: CASSTTGLWQKDTQYF. The DNA for the CDR3 is TGTGCCAGCAGCACTACAGGGTTGTGGCAGAAAGATACGCAGTATTTT.

The chain employs TRBV18 and TRBJ1-1; weak D call: TRBD1 (5 bases). The germline gives CDR1 KGHSH, CDR2 LQKENI. This CDR3 contains 13 residues. The V end lost 2 bases, the J end lost 5 bases, and 9 bases lay between the germline ends. The CDR3 here is CASSPGGKTEAFF. Here the CDR3 DNA reads TGTGCCAGCTCACCAGGGGGGAAAACTGAAGCTTTCTTT.

This clone showed up just once. The J gene is TRBJ2-1, the V gene TRBV10-3; 7 bases are shared with TRBD2. Germline loops: CDR1 ENHRY, CDR2 SYGVKD. This CDR3 has 14 residues. With 10 bases clipped from V and 4 bases from J, the junction kept 10 bases outside the gene matches. The CDR3 reads CASAGLDLYNEQFF. The CDR3 DNA sequence: TGTGCCAGCGCTGGACTAGACTTGTACAATGAGCAGTTCTTC.

This chain joins TRBV11-1 and TRBJ1-2; TRBD1 might be the D (6 bases). The length of the CDR3 is 14 residues. Trimming left V 5 bases short and J 4 bases short, with 14 bases between. Germline loops: CDR1 SGHAT, CDR2 FQDESV (reference sequence). This chain's CDR3 is CASSRPGHIYGYTF. As DNA, the CDR3 is TGTGCCAGCAGCAGACCGGGACACATCTATGGCTACACCTTC. The full variable domain, completed using reference TRBV11-1 and TRBJ1-2, is EAEVAQSPRYKITEKSQAVAFWCDPISGHATLYWYRQILGQGPELLVQFQDESVVDDSQLPKDRFSAERLKGVDSTLKIQPAELGDSAMYLCASSRPGHIYGYTFGSGTRLTVV.

The chain uses TRBV24-1 and TRBJ2-3; the match to TRBD2 covers 8 bases. Unmatched junction bases numbered 2, after V lost 3 bases and J lost 1 base. The CDR3 sequence is 15 residues long. Per germline, CDR1 KGHDR and CDR2 SFDVKD. CDR3 bases: TGTGCCACCAGTGATCCCGGGAGGGGCACAGATACGCAGTATTTT. Its protein product is CATSDPGRGTDTQYF.

This clone was seen only a few times. This chain uses TRBV11-1 with TRBJ2-2; 11 bases map to TRBD2. The CDR3 covers 15 residues. Germline values: CDR1 SGHAT, CDR2 FQDESV (reference sequence). Losses at the gene ends were 2 bases for V and 5 bases for J; bases not matched to a gene: 1. The CDR3 DNA sequence: TGTGCCAGCAGCTTAACTAGCGGGGGAACCGGGGAGCTGTTTTTT. Translated, it gives CASSLTSGGTGELFF.